The 13 T cell receptor delta chains presented below share a single source sample, sequenced in a study of gamma-delta chains in newborns, infants, children. TCRdb re-called the reads through CATT. Of roughly 4,000 delta-chain clones listed, approximately 35% are singletons. Sequenced input: blood. All receptors come from a child who received the measles vaccine.

The chain combines TRDV1 with TRDJ1, with D possibly matching TRDD3 (5 bases). Trimming stripped 5 bases from V and 0 bases from J, with 31 bases between. The CDR3 runs to 21 residues. Germline assignment: CDR1 TSWWSYY and CDR2 QGS. The chain's CDR3 is CALGPPGKGSMGSPYTDKLIF. Here the CDR3 DNA reads TGTGCTCTTGGGCCACCCGGCAAGGGCTCAATGGGGTCTCCGTACACCGATAAACTCATCTTT.

V is TRDV1 and J is TRDJ4, with a possible D match to TRDD3 (6 bases). CDR1 and CDR2 from the germline V gene are TSWWSYY and QGS. Trimming stripped 3 bases from V and 3 bases from J, with 20 bases between. This CDR3 is built from 16 residues. CDR3 bases: TGTGCTCTTGGGGACACTTCCAAACGGATACACGGACCCCTGATCTTT. Amino acid sequence: CALGDTSKRIHGPLIF.

The chain employs TRDV1 and TRDJ1; 10 nucleotides align to TRDD3. The V gene end was trimmed by 1 base and the J gene end by 2 bases; junction bases not matched to a gene: 10. From germline, CDR1 is TSWWSYY and CDR2 QGS. This CDR3 has 18 amino acids. The CDR3 region has the DNA TGTGCTCTTGGGGAACGGTCGTTCTGGGGGATATCGACCGATAAACTCATCTTT. As protein: CALGERSFWGISTDKLIF.

In regard to this clone: This may come from a read error, since a much larger clone is one base off. The J gene is TRDJ3, the V gene TRDV2, with 10 bases fitting TRDD3. Germline assignment: CDR1 GEAIGNYY and CDR2 EKD. The CDR3 is made up of 18 amino acids. After removal of 3 bases from V and 0 bases from J, the junction contained 4 bases not matched to a gene. CDR3 sequence: CACDAAGGYSWDTRQMFF. In DNA, the CDR3 is TGTGCCTGTGACGCCGCTGGGGGATACTCCTGGGACACCCGACAGATGTTTTTC.

This clone turned up a few times. The CDR3 DNA sequence: TGTGCCTTTGGCGGGGACTGGGGGATACGCGATAAACTCATCTTT. As protein: CAFGGDWGIRDKLIF. J is TRDJ1 and V is TRDV3; TRDD3 aligns across 13 bases. The CDR3 totals 15 residues. Germline V CDR1 and CDR2: TVYSNPD, GDNSRS (reference sequence). J was trimmed by 4 bases and V by 2 bases; bases with no gene match: 7.

The rearrangement links TRDV3 to TRDJ1, with 10 bases aligning to TRDD3. Germline-derived CDR1 and CDR2 are TVYSNPD and GDNSRS (reference sequence). The V segment lost 1 base and the J segment 0 bases; nucleotides outside the gene matches: 17. The CDR3 consists of 19 residues. Here the CDR3 reads CAFNPVLGDKVGYTDKLIF. The CDR3 bases are TGTGCCTTTAACCCCGTGCTGGGGGATAAGGTGGGGTACACCGATAAACTCATCTTT.

This clone was counted between two and nine times. The gene calls are TRDV1 and TRDJ1; 7 bases are a match to TRDD3. The germline gives CDR1 TSWWSYY, CDR2 QGS. After removal of 3 bases from V and 0 bases from J, the junction contained 16 bases not matched to a gene. The CDR3 is 19 residues long. In DNA form, the CDR3 reads TGTGCTCTTGGGGAGCTCGTAGGCTGGGGGCCCTCCTACACCGATAAACTCATCTTT. As protein: CALGELVGWGPSYTDKLIF.

V is TRDV1 and J is TRDJ1, with TRDD3 matching 7 bases. V was pared by 5 bases and J by 2 bases, with 2 bases of the junction left unmatched. Germline CDR1 is TSWWSYY and CDR2 is QGS. The CDR3 totals 13 residues. CDR3 DNA: TGTGCTCTTGGGAAGGGGGATACCGATAAACTCATCTTT. It specifies CALGKGDTDKLIF.

For this clone: The sample contains more than one DNA sequence encoding this CDR3. The chain joins TRDV1 to TRDJ1; maybe TRDD3 (6 bases). The CDR3 totals 21 residues. From germline, CDR1 is TSWWSYY and CDR2 QGS. The germline V and J ends were trimmed by 0 bases and 0 bases, with 26 bases remaining between them. CDR3 sequence (DNA): TGTGCTCTTGGGGAACTTGCTTCCCCTTTAGTGGGGGCCTGGTACACCGATAAACTCATCTTT. Protein product: CALGELASPLVGAWYTDKLIF.

As for this clone: One end of the junction is discordant with germline, which a read error may explain. Other DNA sequences in this specimen translate into the identical CDR3. The rearrangement uses TRDV2 and TRDJ3; D remains ambiguous. Germline lookup yields CDR1 GEAIGNYY and CDR2 EKD. CDR3 length equals 18 residues. The CDR3 here is CACDTVLSSSWDTRQMFF. In DNA form, the CDR3 reads TGCGCCTGTGACACCGTACTGTCTAGCTCCTGGGACACCCGACAGATGTTTTTC.

This clone is labeled medium-sized. This specimen includes other DNA sequences encoding the same CDR3. V and J are TRDV3 and TRDJ1; 7 bases match TRDD3. The germline gives CDR1 TVYSNPD, CDR2 GDNSRS (reference sequence). Germline trimming cut 0 bases from V and 0 bases from J; bases unmatched to any gene: 22. The CDR3 runs 20 residues. The DNA of the CDR3 is TGTGCCTTTAGAGGAGGGTATTGGTCTGCTGGGGGTCCGTACACCGATAAACTCATCTTT. Translation: CAFRGGYWSAGGPYTDKLIF.

Points on this clone: Only one base separates this from a far larger clonotype, so it likely reflects a read error. The chain has TRAV29/DV5 and TRDJ1; a possible D gene is TRDD2 (8 bases). The CDR3 loop spans 18 amino acids. The V gene lost 4 bases and the J gene lost 1 base, with 26 bases spanning the gap. Germline CDR1 and CDR2: NSMFDY and ISSIKDK. The chain's CDR3 is CAAVTSYLYWGFTDKLIF. The CDR3 coding sequence is TGTGCAGCAGTGACTTCCTACTTGTACTGGGGATTCACCGATAAACTCATCTTT.

The chain has TRDV1 and TRDJ1; D might be TRDD2 or TRDD3, each matching 5 bases. The CDR3 loop spans 18 amino acids. Per the germline V gene, CDR1 is TSWWSYY and CDR2 is QGS. With 0 bases removed from V and 0 bases from J, the gap between germline ends came to 17 bases. In DNA, the CDR3 is TGTGCTCTTGGGGAACTAAGTCCTAAGGGGGGGTACACCGATAAACTCATCTTT. It yields the protein CALGELSPKGGYTDKLIF.